This T cell receptor beta chain was documented in a study of blood T cell repertoires in COVID-19. Study at large: Samples came from the United States, Italy and Spain, spanning acute and convalescent COVID-19. T cells, B-cell-depleted T cells, or PBMCs provided the cDNA or gDNA that served as material.

This clone showed up just a few times. Assay used: immunoSEQ multiplex PCR; TCRdb lists only in-frame clones, some missing. The sample carries over 130,000 clones, 85% recorded once. Germline CDR1 is MDHEN and CDR2 is SYDVKM. V dropped 4 bases and J dropped 7; count of bases not matched to a gene: 10. The CDR3 totals 15 residues. The receptor comes from a man aged 45-65 years with acute or convalescent COVID-19. The rearrangement links TRBV28 to TRBJ2-7; 10 bases fit TRBD1. Sequenced material: peripheral blood. The CDR3 coding sequence is TGTGCCAGCAGTTCTCCGGGACAGGGGTCTTTGGAGCAGTACTTC. It is translated as CASSSPGQGSLEQYF.